The rows below give T cell receptor beta chains drawn from one sample of a study of T cells in tuberculosis. TCRdb's copy holds only in-frame clones and misses some; the assay was immunoSEQ multiplex PCR. In the table there are nearly 60,000 clones, 88% of which are singletons. Sequenced input: CD1b-GMM tetramer-negative cells sorted from PBMCs. All receptors derive from an adult woman with latent tuberculosis. Each CDR3 is given with its conserved first and last residue. D genes are given only for firm matches. The size of a clone is reported for some rows only, either as once, few or many, or as a class for expanded clones.

j_call: TRBJ1-5; cdr3_length: 13; clone_size: few; v_call: TRBV7-8; d_call: .; cdr3_aa: CASSLVRGSPQHF; cdr3_nt: TGTGCCAGCAGCTTAGTCAGGGGTTCGCCCCAGCATTTT
j_call: TRBJ1-3; cdr3_length: 14; clone_size: few; v_call: TRBV7-9; d_call: .; cdr3_aa: CASSQTGSGNTIYF; cdr3_nt: TGTGCCAGCAGCCAGACAGGCTCTGGAAACACCATATATTTT
j_call: TRBJ2-7; cdr3_length: 16; clone_size: .; v_call: TRBV6-5; d_call: .; cdr3_aa: CASSSFPPGYSYEQYF; cdr3_nt: TGTGCCAGCAGTTCCTTTCCCCCGGGGTACTCCTACGAGCAGTACTTC
j_call: TRBJ2-5; cdr3_length: 15; clone_size: .; v_call: TRBV9; d_call: TRBD1; cdr3_aa: CASSARQGVWETQYF; cdr3_nt: TGTGCCAGCAGCGCAAGACAGGGAGTTTGGGAGACCCAGTACTTC
j_call: TRBJ2-1; cdr3_length: 14; clone_size: once; v_call: TRBV28; d_call: TRBD2; cdr3_aa: CASSTPGLGDEQFF; cdr3_nt: TGTGCCAGCAGTACACCGGGACTAGGTGATGAGCAGTTCTTC
j_call: TRBJ2-4; cdr3_length: 14; clone_size: .; v_call: TRBV29-1; d_call: .; cdr3_aa: CSVEEGADANIQYF; cdr3_nt: TGCAGCGTTGAAGAAGGGGCTGATGCGAACATTCAGTACTTC
j_call: TRBJ1-1; cdr3_length: 14; clone_size: .; v_call: TRBV9; d_call: TRBD1; cdr3_aa: CASSARQGHTEAFF; cdr3_nt: TGTGCCAGCAGCGCCCGACAGGGACACACTGAAGCTTTCTTT
j_call: TRBJ2-2; cdr3_length: 15; clone_size: .; v_call: TRBV5-1; d_call: TRBD1; cdr3_aa: CASSFRTGYTGELFF; cdr3_nt: TGCGCCAGCAGCTTTCGGACAGGGTACACCGGGGAGCTGTTTTTT
j_call: TRBJ1-2; cdr3_length: 14; clone_size: .; v_call: TRBV6-5; d_call: .; cdr3_aa: CASSPGRVPYGYTF; cdr3_nt: TGTGCCAGCAGTCCAGGGAGGGTGCCCTATGGCTACACCTTC
j_call: TRBJ2-7; cdr3_length: 14; clone_size: .; v_call: TRBV19; d_call: TRBD1; cdr3_aa: CASTPGTGVHEQYF; cdr3_nt: TGTGCCAGTACCCCCGGGACAGGGGTGCACGAGCAGTACTTC
j_call: TRBJ1-1; cdr3_length: 16; clone_size: .; v_call: TRBV27; d_call: .; cdr3_aa: CASSSRTVRMNTEAFF; cdr3_nt: TGTGCCAGCAGTTCGAGGACAGTTCGGATGAACACTGAAGCTTTCTTT
j_call: TRBJ2-1; cdr3_length: 14; clone_size: once; v_call: TRBV27; d_call: .; cdr3_aa: CASTRRRGINEQFF; cdr3_nt: TGTGCCAGCACACGGAGGCGCGGTATTAATGAGCAGTTCTTC
j_call: TRBJ1-1; cdr3_length: 13; clone_size: .; v_call: TRBV7-9; d_call: .; cdr3_aa: CASSVNMNTEAFF; cdr3_nt: TGTGCCAGCAGCGTCAACATGAACACTGAAGCTTTCTTT
j_call: TRBJ2-2; cdr3_length: 16; clone_size: .; v_call: TRBV27; d_call: TRBD1; cdr3_aa: CASSTRTGGHTGELFF; cdr3_nt: TGTGCCAGCAGTACAAGGACAGGGGGCCACACCGGGGAGCTGTTTTTT
j_call: TRBJ1-6; cdr3_length: 13; clone_size: .; v_call: TRBV6-1; d_call: .; cdr3_aa: CASSEWRGVPLHF; cdr3_nt: TGTGCCAGCAGTGAATGGCGGGGGGTACCCCTCCACTTT
j_call: TRBJ1-5; cdr3_length: 14; clone_size: .; v_call: TRBV27; d_call: .; cdr3_aa: CASSIQAKGQPQHF; cdr3_nt: TGTGCCAGCAGTATACAGGCTAAGGGCCAGCCCCAGCATTTT
j_call: TRBJ2-3; cdr3_length: 15; clone_size: .; v_call: TRBV5-4; d_call: .; cdr3_aa: CASSLSAGRTDTQYF; cdr3_nt: TGTGCCAGCAGCTTGTCCGCGGGGCGCACAGATACGCAGTATTTT
j_call: TRBJ2-1; cdr3_length: 13; clone_size: .; v_call: TRBV7-2; d_call: .; cdr3_aa: CASSSEHYNEQFF; cdr3_nt: TGTGCCAGCAGCTCCGAACACTACAATGAGCAGTTCTTC
j_call: TRBJ1-2; cdr3_length: 13; clone_size: .; v_call: TRBV6-6; d_call: TRBD1; cdr3_aa: CASSAGQVYGYTF; cdr3_nt: TGTGCCAGCAGTGCGGGACAGGTCTATGGCTACACCTTC
j_call: TRBJ2-1; cdr3_length: 14; clone_size: .; v_call: TRBV12-5; d_call: .; cdr3_aa: CASVSPGSYNEQFF; cdr3_nt: TGTGCTAGTGTTTCCCCAGGTTCCTACAATGAGCAGTTCTTC
j_call: TRBJ1-4; cdr3_length: 17; clone_size: .; v_call: TRBV4-1; d_call: TRBD1; cdr3_aa: CASSRTQRGTGNEKLFF; cdr3_nt: TGCGCCAGCAGCCGCACCCAGCGTGGGACAGGGAATGAAAAACTGTTTTTT
j_call: TRBJ2-7; cdr3_length: 12; clone_size: .; v_call: TRBV28; d_call: TRBD1; cdr3_aa: CASTGDRPEQYF; cdr3_nt: TGTGCCAGCACCGGGGACAGACCGGAGCAGTACTTC
j_call: TRBJ1-1; cdr3_length: 15; clone_size: .; v_call: TRBV27; d_call: .; cdr3_aa: CASSLSRGVNTEAFF; cdr3_nt: TGTGCCAGCAGTTTATCCAGGGGTGTGAACACTGAAGCTTTCTTT
j_call: TRBJ2-5; cdr3_length: 14; clone_size: few; v_call: TRBV28; d_call: TRBD1; cdr3_aa: CASRTGTEVGNQYF; cdr3_nt: TGTGCCAGCCGTACCGGGACAGAGGTCGGGAACCAGTACTTC
j_call: TRBJ1-2; cdr3_length: 16; clone_size: .; v_call: TRBV4-1; d_call: .; cdr3_aa: CASSQDTGRGNYGYTF; cdr3_nt: TGCGCCAGCAGCCAAGATACCGGCAGGGGTAACTATGGCTACACCTTC
j_call: TRBJ1-2; cdr3_length: 18; clone_size: .; v_call: TRBV7-2; d_call: .; cdr3_aa: CASSLVGRNWDMGYGYTF; cdr3_nt: TGTGCCAGCAGCTTAGTGGGGAGGAACTGGGATATGGGCTATGGCTACACCTTC
j_call: TRBJ2-3; cdr3_length: 12; clone_size: .; v_call: TRBV11-3; d_call: .; cdr3_aa: CASNQGTDTQYF; cdr3_nt: TGTGCCAGCAATCAGGGCACAGATACGCAGTATTTT
j_call: TRBJ2-7; cdr3_length: 16; clone_size: .; v_call: TRBV6-6; d_call: TRBD2; cdr3_aa: CASSYSARDYSYEQYF; cdr3_nt: TGTGCCAGCAGTTACTCGGCGAGGGACTATTCCTACGAGCAGTACTTC
j_call: TRBJ2-5; cdr3_length: 15; clone_size: few; v_call: TRBV6-1; d_call: TRBD2; cdr3_aa: CASSEIAGSQETQYF; cdr3_nt: TGTGCCAGCAGTGAAATAGCGGGATCGCAAGAGACCCAGTACTTC
j_call: TRBJ2-1; cdr3_length: 12; clone_size: .; v_call: TRBV27; d_call: .; cdr3_aa: CASFDSYNEQFF; cdr3_nt: TGTGCCAGCTTCGATAGCTACAATGAGCAGTTCTTC
j_call: TRBJ1-2; cdr3_length: 13; clone_size: .; v_call: TRBV5-6; d_call: .; cdr3_aa: CASSITGSYGYTF; cdr3_nt: TGTGCCAGCAGCATAACAGGGTCCTATGGCTACACCTTC
j_call: TRBJ2-6; cdr3_length: 17; clone_size: .; v_call: TRBV25-1; d_call: .; cdr3_aa: CASSDPRQGAGANVLTF; cdr3_nt: TGTGCCAGCAGTGACCCTAGGCAGGGTGCTGGGGCCAACGTCCTGACTTTC